The 25 T cell receptor beta chains below were found in one sample sequenced in a study of T cells in Graves' hyperthyroidism and ophthalmopathy. Amplification yielded TCR beta CDR3 regions, with RNA transcripts as the source. First-round RT-PCR of the TCR CDR3 relied on the HTBI primer set. In TCRdb, the multiplex PCR reads were re-called with MiXCR into one record per CDR3 protein. The data contain around 400,000 distinct CDR3 sequences, 25% of them singletons. Sequencing was performed on blood. These receptors were taken from a man aged 50 to 59 with Graves' hyperthyroidism.

The chain uses TRBV12-3 or TRBV12-4 and TRBJ1-5; a weak D match, TRBD1 (5 bases). This CDR3 contains 16 residues. V was clipped by 6 bases and J by 3 bases, with 18 bases between them. For the CDR3, the DNA is TGTGCCAGCAGGTTGGACACGGGGGGACTCAATCAGCCCCAGCATTTT. This translates into CASRLDTGGLNQPQHF.

V usage is TRBV6-2 or TRBV6-3 and J usage is TRBJ1-6; no reliable D call. The ends were cut back, 2 bases at V and 10 bases at J, with 9 bases in the middle. The length of the CDR3 is 13 residues. Germline loops: CDR1 MNHEY, CDR2 SVGEGT. CDR3 DNA: TGTGCCAGCAGTTACGAGGGCGGGTCACCCCTCCACTTT. It translates to CASSYEGGSPLHF.

This clonotype came up a few times. This rearrangement joins TRBV6-1 to TRBJ1-4; D is perhaps TRBD1 (5 bases). V was clipped by 8 bases and J by 8 bases, with 18 bases between them. The CDR3 consists of 14 residues. From germline, CDR1 is MNHNS and CDR2 SASEGT. The CDR3 spells CASSPGASGEKLFF. The CDR3 DNA sequence: TGTGCCAGCTCTCCCGGGGCGTCAGGCGAAAAACTGTTTTTT.

This clonotype showed up many times. V gene TRBV11-3 combines with J gene TRBJ1-1; TRBD1 agrees at 7 bases. There are 15 residues in the CDR3. In germline, CDR1 is SGHNT, CDR2 YENEEA. V was clipped by 2 bases and J by 5 bases; unmatched bases: 8. CDR3: CASSLPTGVGTEAFF. The CDR3 DNA sequence: TGTGCCAGCAGCTTACCCACAGGGGTAGGGACTGAAGCTTTCTTT.

This clonotype was counted a few times. The chain links TRBV15 to TRBJ2-2; TRBD2 aligns across 8 bases. The CDR3 runs 16 residues. The V and J ends lost 1 base and 7 bases, in that order; junction bases with no gene match: 8. Germline assignment: CDR1 LNHNV and CDR2 YYDKDF (reference sequence). CDR3 in amino acids: CATSRGLAGPGGELFF. CDR3 nucleotides: TGTGCCACCAGCAGAGGGTTAGCGGGGCCCGGCGGGGAGCTGTTTTTT.

The chain combines TRBV12-5 with TRBJ1-4; perhaps TRBD1 as D (5 bases). The CDR3 has 13 residues. The ends were cut back, 4 bases at V and 13 bases at J, with 16 bases in the middle. The V gene's germline CDR1 is LGHNT and CDR2 FRNRAP. The CDR3 nucleotides are TGTGCTAGTGGTTCCACCTCCGGGACCCGACTGTTTTTT. As protein: CASGSTSGTRLFF.

This clonotype was recorded at least ten times. The chain links TRBV30 to TRBJ2-2; D may be TRBD2 (5 bases). This CDR3 has 14 amino acids. The germline V gene encodes CDR1 GTSNPN and CDR2 SVGIG (reference sequence). V lost 2 bases and J lost 3, with 10 bases in between. CDR3 DNA: TGTGCCTGGAGTTACTCGGGATACACCGGGGAGCTGTTTTTT. This translates into CAWSYSGYTGELFF.

This clonotype showed up just once. The V gene is TRBV10-3, the J gene TRBJ2-7; D may correspond to TRBD1 or TRBD2 (5 bases each). The V end lost 6 bases, the J end lost 6 bases, and 18 bases lay between the germline ends. Germline assignment: CDR1 ENHRY and CDR2 SYGVKD. CDR3 length equals 14 residues. The CDR3 DNA follows: TGTGCCATCAGCGGGGCGTCGGGCTGGGGCGAGCAGTACTTC. The encoded protein is CAISGASGWGEQYF.

This clonotype showed up many times. The rearrangement joins TRBV3-1 to TRBJ2-3; 9 bases match TRBD2. Per germline, CDR1 LGHDT and CDR2 YNNKEL (reference sequence). The CDR3 spans 14 residues. The V gene end was trimmed by 1 base and the J gene end by 8 bases; junction bases not matched to a gene: 4. Here the CDR3 DNA reads TGTGCCAGCAGCCAAGTAGCGGGAGAGGGTACGCAGTATTTT. It yields the protein CASSQVAGEGTQYF.

The chain couples TRBV2 to TRBJ1-5; unclear D gene. The CDR3 runs 15 residues. Per germline, CDR1 SNHLY and CDR2 FYNNEI. Trimming left V 1 base short and J 5 bases short, with 12 bases between. The CDR3 DNA reads as TGTGCCAGCAGTGAAGGGGCCTCGAAGTATCAGCCCCAGCATTTT. Its translation is CASSEGASKYQPQHF.

The rearrangement links TRBV5-4 to TRBJ2-3; 9 nucleotides align to TRBD2. Germline loops: CDR1 SGHNT, CDR2 YYREEE (reference sequence). V shed 0 bases, J shed 5 bases, and the junction held 10 bases outside the gene matches. The CDR3 has 17 amino acids. The CDR3 spells CASSLDIGGRAKDTQYF. The DNA of the CDR3 is TGTGCCAGCAGCTTGGATATTGGCGGGAGGGCCAAAGATACGCAGTATTTT.

The sample holds a few counts of this clonotype. The genes are TRBV5-1 and TRBJ1-2, with 9 bases that match TRBD1. There are 14 residues in the CDR3. The trim removed 4 bases at V and 2 bases at J, leaving 3 bases unmatched. Germline CDR1 reads SGHRS; CDR2 reads YFSETQ. This chain's CDR3 is CASSTTGGNYGYTF. DNA of the CDR3: TGCGCCAGCAGCACTACAGGGGGCAACTATGGCTACACCTTC.

V and J are TRBV5-1 and TRBJ2-3; weak D call: TRBD2 (6 bases). CDR3 length: 16 amino acids. Germline V gene sequence: CDR1 SGHRS, CDR2 YFSETQ. The V and J ends lost 7 bases and 0 bases respectively, with 18 bases between them. CDR3 loop: CASPDLAAPSTDTQYF. The CDR3 DNA reads TGCGCCAGCCCCGATTTAGCGGCTCCTAGCACAGATACGCAGTATTTT. Together with reference TRBV5-1 and TRBJ2-3, the CDR3 gives the full variable domain: KAGVTQTPRYLIKTRGQQVTLSCSPISGHRSVSWYQQTPGQGLQFLFEYFSETQRNKGNFPGRFSGRQFSNSRSEMNVSTLELGDSALYLCASPDLAAPSTDTQYFGPGTRLTVL.

The chain has TRBV7-2 and TRBJ1-5, with D possibly being TRBD1 (6 bases). Trimming took off 3 bases at V and 2 bases at J, with 14 bases between the two ends. This CDR3 region has 16 residues. CDR1 and CDR2 from the germline V gene are SGHTA and FQGNSA. The CDR3 region is CASSLGGGGGNQPQHF. CDR3 in DNA: TGTGCCAGCAGCTTGGGAGGAGGGGGGGGCAATCAGCCCCAGCATTTT.

The chain couples TRBV7-6 to TRBJ2-1, with D tentatively TRBD1 or TRBD2 (5 bases each). Trimming left V 2 bases short and J 3 bases short, with 17 bases between. The CDR3 spans 17 residues. Germline CDR1 SGHVS, CDR2 FNYEAQ. CDR3 DNA sequence: TGTGCCAGCAGCTTAAGGGGCCCGGCGGGTCGCTACAATGAGCAGTTCTTC. The encoded protein is CASSLRGPAGRYNEQFF.

This clonotype showed up just once. This sequence joins TRBV5-6 and TRBJ2-3; 8 bases are shared with TRBD2. Germline V lookup: CDR1 SGHDT, CDR2 YYEEEE. With 0 bases clipped from V and 1 base from J, the junction kept 4 bases outside the gene matches. The CDR3 extends over 16 amino acids. The CDR3 region has the DNA TGTGCCAGCAGCTTGGACGCGGGAGGAGGCACAGATACGCAGTATTTT. Encoded protein: CASSLDAGGGTDTQYF.

In its sample, this clonotype was seen a few times. The gene calls are TRBV6-5 and TRBJ2-7; TRBD1 is a possible D gene (6 bases). This CDR3 is 14 amino acids long. V was pared by 0 bases and J by 5 bases, with 11 bases between. CDR1 and CDR2 (germline): MNHEY, SVGAGI. CDR3 residues: CASSYSTGSNEQYF. The CDR3 nucleotides are TGTGCCAGCAGTTACTCGACAGGTTCGAACGAGCAGTACTTC.

This rearrangement joins TRBV20-1 to TRBJ2-1, with a tentative D call TRBD2 (6 bases). The CDR3 loop spans 14 amino acids. V shed 2 bases and J shed 9 bases, with 17 bases lying between them. Germline loops: CDR1 DFQATT, CDR2 SNEGSKA (reference sequence). This CDR3 is CSARRSSDYSEQFF. The DNA of the CDR3 is TGCAGTGCTAGAAGGTCTAGCGACTATAGTGAGCAGTTCTTC.

In this sample, this clonotype turned up once. V usage is TRBV5-1 and J usage is TRBJ1-3; D not resolved. V shed 0 bases and J shed 0 bases, with 7 bases lying between them. CDR1 and CDR2 (germline): SGHRS, YFSETQ. The CDR3 sequence is 15 residues long. CDR3 sequence reads: CASSLEPISGNTIYF. CDR3 sequence (DNA): TGCGCCAGCAGCTTGGAACCAATCTCTGGAAACACCATATATTTT.

This clonotype occurred a few times. The chain uses TRBV10-3 and TRBJ2-1; 8 bases align to TRBD2. The ends lost 0 bases at V and 6 bases at J; junction bases unmatched: 4. Germline lookup yields CDR1 ENHRY and CDR2 SYGVKD. This CDR3 region has 15 residues. The DNA of the CDR3 is TGTGCCATCAGTGAGTCAGGACTAGCATCCAATGAGCAGTTCTTC. Encoded protein: CAISESGLASNEQFF.

There are many counts of this clonotype. J is TRBJ1-1 and V is TRBV27, with D maybe TRBD1 (6 bases). Germline V gene sequence: CDR1 MNHEY, CDR2 SMNVEV (reference sequence). V was pared by 0 bases and J by 5 bases, with 13 bases between. CDR3 length equals 15 residues. The CDR3 is CASSLSGAPGTEAFF. CDR3 bases: TGTGCCAGCAGTTTATCGGGGGCTCCAGGTACTGAAGCTTTCTTT.

This chain links TRBV20-1 with TRBJ1-1; 9 bases fit TRBD1. V shed 1 base and J 1 base; nucleotides not matched to a gene: 1. The CDR3 has 14 residues. The germline V gene encodes CDR1 DFQATT and CDR2 SNEGSKA (reference sequence). CDR3 loop: CSARGDRENTEAFF. The DNA for the CDR3 is TGCAGTGCTAGAGGGGACAGGGAGAACACTGAAGCTTTCTTT.

This clonotype was detected a few times. This chain links TRBV6-1 with TRBJ1-2; D may be TRBD1 (6 bases). Germline values: CDR1 MNHNS, CDR2 SASEGT. Trimming took 10 bases from V and 6 from J, leaving 24 bases between them. This CDR3 comprises 15 residues. The CDR3 coding sequence is TGTGCCACTCAACTCTCAAGGTCGTCAGGGGATGGCTACACCTTC. Residues: CATQLSRSSGDGYTF.

The genes are TRBV7-9 and TRBJ2-3; D is uncertain. CDR1 SEHNR and CDR2 FQNEAQ come from the germline V gene (reference sequence). V shed 5 bases and J shed 6 bases, with 18 bases lying between them. The CDR3 contains 15 residues. This CDR3 is CASSAFRPTGDTQYF. Here the CDR3 DNA reads TGTGCCAGCAGCGCATTCAGGCCCACCGGGGATACGCAGTATTTT.

A few counts support this clonotype. The chain couples TRBV3-1 to TRBJ2-5, with 13 bases fitting TRBD2. Per the germline V gene, CDR1 is LGHDT and CDR2 is YNNKEL (reference sequence). The CDR3 has 17 amino acids. Unmatched junction bases numbered 9, after V lost 6 bases and J lost 2 bases. DNA for the CDR3: TGTGCCAGCAGGGTACTAGCGGGAGGGCCGAGGCAAGAGACCCAGTACTTC. Its protein is CASRVLAGGPRQETQYF.